The clone carrying this T cell receptor beta chain was recorded at least ten times. Its antigen is as yet unknown. Amplification of TCR beta CDR3 regions used RNA as the template. First-round RT-PCR with HTBI primers amplified the TCR CDR3 region. TCRdb fed the multiplex PCR reads into MiXCR, producing one record per CDR3 protein. The table includes over 200,000 distinct CDR3 sequences, over 15% detected once. The data derive from a study of T cells in Graves' hyperthyroidism and ophthalmopathy. Study conclusions and caveats: Most thyroid clonotypes expanded above 0.001 were also detected in blood.

Absent ophthalmopathy progression within 18 months defined stable Graves' hyperthyroidism. Diagnosis rested on symptoms, serum thyroxine and TRAb, thyroid ultrasound, and orbital computed tomography. This CDR3 region has 13 residues. Germline-derived CDR1 and CDR2 are DFQATT and SNEGSKA (reference sequence). Trimming took 5 bases from V and 9 from J; bases not matched to a gene: 5. The sequencing sample was made of blood. This chain joins TRBV20-1 and TRBJ2-1; 12 bases map to TRBD2. This receptor was obtained from a man aged 45 to 65 with Graves' hyperthyroidism. The CDR3 nucleotides are TGCAGTGCTTCGACTAGCGGGAGAGGTGAGCAGTTCTTC. Translating it yields CSASTSGRGEQFF.